This T cell receptor beta chain was profiled in a study of control samples from healthy donors and cancer patients. Repertoires were generated with immunoSEQ multiplex PCR, while TCRdb's copy carries only in-frame clones and drops some. Among about 120,000 clones listed, about 89% were seen once. A word on this clone: One end of the junction fails to match germline, which may point to a read error.

This CDR3 contains 15 residues. Germline V gene sequence: CDR1 MGHRA, CDR2 YSYEKL. The rearrangement links TRBV4-1 to TRBJ2-7; D unclear. This TCR came from a man aged 50 to 59 in good health. Sequencing was performed on blood. CDR3: CAGSPREVKTSEQYF. Here the CDR3 DNA reads TGCGCCGGCAGCCCGCGAGAAGTTAAGACGAGTGAGCAGTACTTC.